Listed below are T cell receptor beta chains from one sample, sequenced in a study of blood T cell repertoires in COVID-19. TCRdb's copy holds only in-frame clones and misses some; the assay was immunoSEQ multiplex PCR. The table has 120,000 or so clones, roughly four fifths seen once. The sample consisted of peripheral blood. The receptors shown here come from a woman in her forties or fifties with acute or convalescent COVID-19. The CDR3 runs from the conserved cysteine through the conserved F or W. D genes are given only for firm matches. Size is stated for part of the rows, as once, few or many counts, or as a class when the clone is expanded.

J,V,length,D,size,CDR3,DNA
TRBJ2-1,TRBV4-2,16,TRBD2,NA,CASSQEGTSGHNEQFF,TGTGCCAGCAGCCAAGAGGGGACTAGCGGACACAATGAGCAGTTCTTC
TRBJ2-3,TRBV7-9,15,TRBD2,NA,CASSHPPGRADTQYF,TGTGCCAGCAGCCACCCGCCGGGGAGGGCAGATACGCAGTATTTT
TRBJ2-7,TRBV11-2,14,NA,NA,CASSLAGQTSEQYF,TGTGCCAGCAGCTTAGCGGGACAGACTAGCGAGCAGTACTTC
TRBJ2-3,TRBV2,16,TRBD2,NA,CASSEFELAATDTQYF,TGTGCCAGCAGTGAATTTGAACTAGCGGCCACAGATACGCAGTATTTT
TRBJ1-3,TRBV30,14,NA,NA,CAWSQTGSGNTIYF,TGTGCCTGGTCCCAAACAGGGTCTGGAAACACCATATATTTT
TRBJ2-5,TRBV5-6,15,NA,NA,CASSLAGAGGETQYF,TGTGCCAGCAGCTTGGCTGGGGCCGGTGGAGAGACCCAGTACTTC
TRBJ1-2,TRBV3-1/TRBV3-2,13,NA,NA,CASSPEIFYGYTF,TGTGCCAGCAGCCCCGAGATTTTTTATGGCTACACCTTC
TRBJ1-5,TRBV7-9,16,NA,NA,CASSSTDRGAGQPQHF,TGTGCCAGCAGCTCTACGGACAGAGGCGCGGGTCAGCCCCAGCATTTT
TRBJ2-5,TRBV7-9,13,NA,NA,CASSPESGETQYF,TGTGCCAGCAGCCCAGAAAGCGGGGAGACCCAGTACTTC
TRBJ2-2,TRBV19,18,NA,once,CASSIDLPPRAGTGELFF,TGTGCCAGTAGTATAGATCTCCCCCCCAGGGCCGGAACCGGGGAGCTGTTTTTT
TRBJ2-1,TRBV29-1,14,NA,NA,CSVIIRGDYNEQFF,TGCAGCGTCATCATCAGGGGGGATTACAATGAGCAGTTCTTC
TRBJ2-1,TRBV24-1,15,TRBD1,NA,CATSEGDRTYNEQFF,TGTGCCACCAGTGAGGGGGACAGGACCTACAATGAGCAGTTCTTC
TRBJ1-2,TRBV30,13,TRBD1,NA,CAWNGRGNYGYTF,TGTGCCTGGAATGGCAGGGGGAACTATGGCTACACCTTC
TRBJ2-3,TRBV7-2,13,TRBD2,NA,CASSLVLAGSQYF,TGTGCCAGCAGCTTAGTTCTAGCGGGGTCGCAGTATTTT
TRBJ2-1,TRBV9,15,TRBD2,once,CASSVSGAPGNEQFF,TGTGCCAGCAGCGTAAGCGGGGCCCCAGGGAATGAGCAGTTCTTC
TRBJ1-1,TRBV5-4,15,NA,few,CASSLGRLVNTEAFF,TGTGCCAGCAGCTTAGGCAGGCTGGTGAACACTGAAGCTTTCTTT
TRBJ1-6,TRBV5-4,15,NA,NA,CASSLSRVRNSPLHF,TGTGCCAGCAGCTTGTCGAGGGTTAGAAATTCACCCCTCCACTTT